This section outlines one TCR beta chain sequence together with its context. The record originates from a study of blood T cell repertoires in COVID-19. As for the study in general: The United States, Italy and Spain supplied acute and convalescent COVID-19 samples. T cells, B-cell-depleted T cells, or PBMCs supplied cDNA or gDNA.

Source study methods: Amplified reference gene primers provided the basis for estimating nucleated cell counts. Method: immunoSEQ multiplex PCR; TCRdb's copy keeps in-frame clones and lacks some. Clone size and the V and J calls come from that table; the DNA yielded D and trimming. The data contain about 210,000 clones, 80% to 90% of them singletons. The CDR3 runs to 16 residues. The V and J ends lost 2 bases and 2 bases respectively, with 16 bases between them. Germline-derived CDR1 and CDR2 are MNHEY and SVGEGT. The chain has TRBV6-2 or TRBV6-3 and TRBJ2-7; D is possibly TRBD1 (6 bases). Sequenced input: peripheral blood. The receptor comes from a woman between 40 and 55 years old with active or convalescent COVID-19. In nucleotides, the CDR3 is TGTGCCAGCAGTTACGTTTTAGGGGGTTTGGCCTACGAGCAGTACTTC. Protein sequence: CASSYVLGGLAYEQYF.